This TCR beta chain was profiled in a study of blood T cell repertoires in COVID-19 (TCRdb year 2020). About the full investigation: Collaborator samples came from the United States, Italy and Spain and covered acute and convalescent phases of COVID-19. The sample metadata nearly always contained a de-identified subject ID, COVID-19 status, age in years and sex. Samples came from the ongoing ImmuneRACE study (first 160 participants) plus 1,254 subjects from 6 global collaborators. The prospective study material was composed of cDNA or gDNA derived from T cells, B-cell-depleted T cells, or PBMCs. Deeply sampled blood TCRbeta repertoires from subjects exposed to, actively infected with, or recovered from COVID-19 were included in the dataset. The repertoires were made available in a free public database intended to serve as a resource for research on the immune response to SARS-CoV-2. Where available, HLA class I and class II types were obtained from metadata supplied by the sample provider rather than from assay-based typing. Paper-wide results and their limitations: The amount of clinical and demographic metadata varied by source and participant and was provided uncurated.

Participants in the prospective study were enrolled through a virtual design, were aged about 18 to 100 years, and lived in 24 United States geographic areas. In the prospective study, participants were assigned to cohorts based on the clinical history participants reported in a screening survey and a study questionnaire. In the prospective study, whole blood, serum and a nasopharyngeal or oropharyngeal swab were collected from each participant by mobile phlebotomists. Participants in the prospective study had the option to provide additional blood draws and questionnaires over an approximately 2-month period. Before DNA extraction, blood samples from the prospective study were shipped at room temperature or frozen. The junction carries 13 bases between V and J, which are trimmed by 9 bases and 8 bases respectively. From its cysteine to its phenylalanine, the CDR3 spans 11 amino acids. Here the CDR3 DNA is all that survives: 33 bases in frame from base 1. CDR1 and CDR2, per the germline V gene (reference sequence), are LNHDA and SQIVND.

The immunoSEQ Assay, a bias-controlled multiplex PCR, was used to amplify TCRbeta CDR3 regions from genomic DNA. In the original analysis: Within the assay, amplification of reference gene primers was used to estimate how many nucleated cells each sample contained. Sequence reads were collapsed and filtered to measure the absolute abundance of every unique TCRbeta CDR3 rearrangement. For each sample, productive Simpson clonality was calculated as the square root of Simpson's diversity index across productive rearrangements. In its TCRdb copy, this immuneACCESS table keeps in-frame sequences only and misses some clones. Where compared with another copy, unresolved V genes explain less than half of these, and the others have no known cause. From that table come the V and J calls and clone size; the DNA was used to work out D and trimming. For this sample there are approximately 210,000 clones; approximately 73% appear just once. Of the sample, 17% is held by the ten largest clones.

About this clone: Its recognized antigen is unknown. Base qualities are missing; no much larger clone stands one base away.

The specimen sequenced was PBMCs or T cells enriched from blood (not recorded which). Recombination connected TRBV19 to TRBJ1-1; D gene: possibly TRBD1, on 6 matching bases. The TCR originated in a woman aged 45-65 years with acute COVID-19. The nucleotides read TGTGCCAGCAATGGGGGGGCGGAAGCTTTCTTT. Its protein is CASNGGAEAFF. Supplemented by the reference TRBV19 and TRBJ1-1 proteins around the CDR3, the complete variable domain is DGGITQSPKYLFRKEGQNVTLSCEQNLNHDAMYWYRQDPGQGLRLIYYSQIVNDFQKGDIAEGYSVSREKKESFPLTVTSAQKNPTAFYLCASNGGAEAFFGQGTRLTVV.